This T cell receptor beta chain was profiled in a study of blood T cell repertoires in COVID-19. Study members were between about 18 and 95 years old and lived in 24 US regions. Symptom resolution, clearance, or two negative PCRs marked donors in Cohort 3 as recovered. Germline-derived CDR1 and CDR2 are MDHEN and SYDVKM. The CDR3 is 13 amino acids. On this clone itself: Germline is not matched at one junction end, which may reflect a read error.

Assay: immunoSEQ multiplex PCR; the TCRdb copy retains only in-frame clones and omits some. The profile shows roughly 350,000 clones, about 92% of them singletons. The sample taken for sequencing was PBMCs or T cells enriched from blood (not recorded which). The TCR was taken from a young woman who had recovered from COVID-19. V gene TRBV28 combines with J gene TRBJ1-2, with 10 bases that match TRBD1. CDR3 sequence reads: CASSSGTGDGYTF. CDR3 DNA sequence: TGTGCCAGCAGCTCCGGGACAGGGGATGGCTATACCTTC.